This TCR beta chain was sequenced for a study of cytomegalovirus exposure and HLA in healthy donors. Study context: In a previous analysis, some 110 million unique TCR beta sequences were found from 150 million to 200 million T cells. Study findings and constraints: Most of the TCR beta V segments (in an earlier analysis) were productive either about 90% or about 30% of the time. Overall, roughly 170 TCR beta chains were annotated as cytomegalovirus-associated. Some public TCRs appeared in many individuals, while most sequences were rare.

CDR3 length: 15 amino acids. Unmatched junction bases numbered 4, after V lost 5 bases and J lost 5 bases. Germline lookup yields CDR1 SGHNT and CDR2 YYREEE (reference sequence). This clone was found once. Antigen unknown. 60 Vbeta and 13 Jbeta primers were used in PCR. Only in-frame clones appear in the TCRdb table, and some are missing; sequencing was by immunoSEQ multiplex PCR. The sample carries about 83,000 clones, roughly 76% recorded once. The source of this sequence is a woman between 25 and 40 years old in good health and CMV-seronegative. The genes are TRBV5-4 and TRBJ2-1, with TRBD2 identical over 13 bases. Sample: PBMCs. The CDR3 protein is CASSKLAGGHNEQFF. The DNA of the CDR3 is TGTGCCAGCAGTAAACTAGCGGGAGGGCACAATGAGCAGTTCTTC.